This TCR beta chain was captured by sequencing in a study of Ad26.COV2.S vaccination and SARS-CoV-2 variants. The wider study: The COV1001 Ad26.COV2.S trial arm included the donor.

Method: immunoSEQ multiplex PCR; TCRdb's copy keeps in-frame clones and lacks some. This sample has roughly 700,000 clones, with more than 70% found just once. Germline-derived CDR1 and CDR2 are MRHNA and SNTAGT. The CDR3 runs 15 residues. V shed 2 bases and J shed 1 base, with 6 bases lying between them. Stated treatment: 15 to 20 received Ad26.COV2.S at low or high dose, single or two shots; several received placebo; per-sample allocation not given. Day 63 after the first vaccine or placebo injection was the time point for sampling. Wuhan-strain spike was delivered by a replication-incompetent Ad26 vector.

J is TRBJ2-6 and V is TRBV6-4; D perhaps matches TRBD1 (6 bases). This receptor was taken from a person between 18 and 59 years old who received the Ad26.COV2.S COVID-19 vaccine or a placebo. Sequencing used peripheral blood, obtained in a trial of Ad26.COV2.S vaccine versus placebo. CDR3 in DNA: TGTGCCAGCAGTGACAGGGGGTCTGGGGCCAACGTCCTGACTTTC. It is translated as CASSDRGSGANVLTF.